This T cell receptor (beta chain) was found in a study of T cells in Graves' hyperthyroidism and ophthalmopathy. This clonotype showed up many times. The antigen is unknown. The study, taken as a whole, reports: Using 13 V-J features, a model discriminated ophthalmopathy from stable hyperthyroidism.

The CDR3 has 18 amino acids. The V end lost 4 bases, the J end lost 2 bases, and 23 bases lay between the germline ends. Germline CDR1 MDHEN, CDR2 SYDVKM. Amplification of TCR beta CDR3 regions used RNA as the template. HTBI primers were used for first-round RT-PCR of the TCR CDR3. Each CDR3 protein is one row after TCRdb ran MiXCR on the multiplex PCR reads. The table shows 350,000 or so distinct CDR3 sequences, with about a sixth occurring only once. The sample consisted of blood. The rearrangement joins TRBV28 to TRBJ2-5, with D perhaps matching TRBD2 (5 bases). The clonotype originates from a woman aged 40 to 50 with Graves' ophthalmopathy. Written as DNA, the CDR3 is TGTGCCAGCAGTTCCCTGGGGTTTTTAAGCGGTAAACAAGAGACCCAGTACTTC. Amino acids: CASSSLGFLSGKQETQYF.